The TCR beta chain described here comes from a study of shared clonotypes between healthy human individuals. Produced via immunoSEQ multiplex PCR; TCRdb's table is partial and in-frame only. This sample yields just over 2,000,000 clones, of which 85% to 95% are seen a single time; 0.13% belongs to the top ten. This clone appeared once. At one end, the junction sequence differs from germline, possibly due to a read error. Other DNA variants within this sample encode the same CDR3. This CDR3 has 12 residues. Germline CDR1 MNHNS, CDR2 SASEGT. Sequencing was done on a sample of naive CD4+ T cells sorted from blood. Subset defined: CD45RA+ positively selected. This receptor was identified in a man younger than 35 in good health. V usage is TRBV6-1 and J usage is TRBJ2-7; D remains ambiguous. CDR3 bases: TGCGCCAGCACCTACTTCGGCTACGAGCAGTACTTC. This gives the protein CASTYFGYEQYF.